Following are 8 T cell receptor beta chains from one sample sequenced in a study of T-cell memory formation after mild COVID-19. TCRdb reanalysed the 5' RACE reads using MiXCR and keeps one entry per CDR3 protein. Of roughly 350,000 distinct CDR3 sequences listed, around 21% were seen once; the top ten hold under 15%. The sequenced material came from PBMCs or a T cell subset sorted from them (not recorded which). The receptors come from an adult woman who had mild COVID-19 (a few samples of this study predate the infection). Cell type and time point are not known.

The genes are TRBV6-6 and TRBJ1-1; D is undetermined. Germline V lookup: CDR1 MNHNY, CDR2 SVGAGI (reference sequence). This CDR3 region has 15 residues. Deletions cut 2 bases from V and 0 bases from J, with 10 bases between. This CDR3 is CASSYDTFMNTEAFF. The CDR3 nucleotides read TGTGCCAGCAGTTACGACACTTTCATGAACACTGAAGCTTTCTTT.

This clonotype was seen only a few times. The genes are TRBV3-1 and TRBJ2-1; the match to TRBD2 covers 8 bases. After removal of 6 bases from V and 3 bases from J, the junction contained 7 bases not matched to a gene. This CDR3 spans 15 amino acids. Per germline, CDR1 LGHDT and CDR2 YNNKEL (reference sequence). CDR3 protein: CASSQIGTSYNEQFF. The CDR3, as DNA: TGTGCCAGCAGTCAAATCGGGACTAGCTACAATGAGCAGTTCTTC.

This chain uses TRBV7-9 with TRBJ2-1; D unclear. This CDR3 is 10 amino acids long. The V and J ends lost 5 bases and 8 bases respectively, with 4 bases between them. Germline assignment: CDR1 SEHNR and CDR2 FQNEAQ (reference sequence). The CDR3 coding sequence is TGTGCCAGCAGCACCGATGAGCAGTTCTTC. It codes for CASSTDEQFF.

The chain couples TRBV19 to TRBJ2-1; 7 bases are a match to TRBD2. The germline gives CDR1 LNHDA, CDR2 SQIVND (reference sequence). The CDR3 runs 17 residues. Losses at the gene ends were 5 bases for V and 5 bases for J; bases not matched to a gene: 15. The CDR3 bases are TGTGCCAGTAGTTTCCTGGCGGGAGTCGAAGGTAACAATGAGCAGTTCTTC. Residues: CASSFLAGVEGNNEQFF. Together with reference TRBV19 and TRBJ2-1, the CDR3 gives the full variable domain: DGGITQSPKYLFRKEGQNVTLSCEQNLNHDAMYWYRQDPGQGLRLIYYSQIVNDFQKGDIAEGYSVSREKKESFPLTVTSAQKNPTAFYLCASSFLAGVEGNNEQFFGPGTRLTVL.

This clonotype came up a few times. The rearrangement links TRBV6-1 to TRBJ1-1; 8 positions agree with TRBD1. The CDR3 has 14 amino acids. Germline trimming cut 3 bases from V and 5 bases from J; bases unmatched to any gene: 5. Germline CDR1 and CDR2: MNHNS and SASEGT. The CDR3 here is CASSDYRGRTEAFF. The CDR3 DNA sequence: TGTGCCAGCAGTGATTACAGGGGGAGGACTGAAGCTTTCTTT.

The genes are TRBV7-6 and TRBJ2-7; possibly TRBD2 for D (6 bases). The CDR3 runs to 14 residues. V shed 4 bases and J shed 6 bases, with 16 bases lying between them. Germline CDR1 reads SGHVS; CDR2 reads FNYEAQ. Here the CDR3 DNA reads TGTGCCAGCAGCTCAGCTGGAAGGAGGGGCGAGCAGTACTTC. It is translated as CASSSAGRRGEQYF.

This clonotype has just a few counts. This chain's CDR3 is CASSVGQGASETQYF. In nucleotides, the CDR3 is TGTGCCAGCAGCGTGGGACAGGGGGCATCGGAGACCCAGTACTTC. The chain links TRBV7-9 to TRBJ2-5; TRBD1 aligns across 12 bases. CDR3 size: 15 residues. Germline CDR1 is SEHNR and CDR2 is FQNEAQ (reference sequence). V lost 5 bases, J lost 5 bases, and 6 bases stayed unmatched.

This clonotype has a handful of counts. The V call is TRBV9, the J call TRBJ2-7; TRBD1 agrees at 7 bases. Germline V gene lookup returns CDR1 SGDLS and CDR2 YYNGEE. The V segment lost 2 bases and the J segment 0 bases; nucleotides outside the gene matches: 5. The CDR3 covers 15 residues. CDR3 region: CASSVGQSISYEQYF. DNA of the CDR3: TGTGCCAGCAGCGTGGGACAGTCGATCTCCTACGAGCAGTACTTC.